This entry lists 22 T cell receptor beta chains sequenced from one sample in a study of blood T cell repertoires in COVID-19. Assay used: immunoSEQ multiplex PCR; TCRdb lists only in-frame clones, some missing. Seen here are fewer than 200,000 clones, about 85% observed once, and the top ten hold approximately 0.99%. Sequencing input: peripheral blood. The receptors originated from a man in his forties with acute or convalescent COVID-19.

The chain recombines TRBV7-6 with TRBJ2-3; tentatively, D is TRBD2 (6 bases). The germline V gene has CDR1 SGHVS and CDR2 FNYEAQ. The CDR3 loop spans 15 amino acids. Trimming left V 3 bases short and J 5 bases short, with 15 bases between. The CDR3 region is CASSFLAAQGDTQYF. The DNA for the CDR3 is TGTGCCAGCAGCTTCTTAGCGGCCCAAGGAGATACGCAGTATTTT.

The rearrangement joins TRBV6-2 or TRBV6-3 to TRBJ1-2; perhaps TRBD1 as D (5 bases). V was pared by 0 bases and J by 1 base, with 18 bases between. This CDR3 has 18 residues. CDR1 is MNHEY and CDR2 is SVGEGT in the germline V gene. The chain's CDR3 is CASSYSRGRPNINYGYTF. CDR3 DNA sequence: TGTGCCAGCAGTTACTCAAGGGGTCGGCCGAACATTAACTATGGCTACACCTTC.

J is TRBJ1-2 and V is TRBV5-4; TRBD1 might be the D (5 bases). The germline CDR1 and CDR2 sequences are SGHNT and YYREEE (reference sequence). The CDR3 is made up of 13 amino acids. Trimming left V 1 base short and J 5 bases short, with 9 bases between. Written as DNA, the CDR3 is TGTGCCAGCAGCTTGCTTTCAGGGTATGGCTACACCTTC. Amino acids: CASSLLSGYGYTF.

V and J are TRBV24-1 and TRBJ1-5; TRBD1 is a possible D gene (5 bases). Deletions cut 4 bases from V and 1 base from J, with 13 bases between. This CDR3 has 16 amino acids. Germline V gene sequence: CDR1 KGHDR, CDR2 SFDVKD. CDR3 amino acids: CATSEGGILSNQPQHF. DNA for the CDR3: TGTGCCACCAGTGAGGGGGGAATCCTCAGCAATCAGCCCCAGCATTTT.

The chain links TRBV27 to TRBJ1-6; D not resolved. With 0 bases removed from V and 10 bases from J, the gap between germline ends came to 7 bases. The CDR3 contains 13 residues. Germline assignment: CDR1 MNHEY and CDR2 SMNVEV (reference sequence). The CDR3 nucleotides read TGTGCCAGCAGTTTATCGAGGGAATCACCCCTCCACTTT. It yields the protein CASSLSRESPLHF.

The chain is built from TRBV11-2 and TRBJ2-7, with unresolved D. Germline-derived CDR1 and CDR2 are SGHAT and FQNNGV. The ends were cut back, 1 base at V and 6 bases at J, with 13 bases in the middle. The CDR3 is 14 residues long. The CDR3 DNA is TGTGCCAGCAGCTTAGCGCAGGTTCTTGGCGAGCAGTACTTC. Translation gives CASSLAQVLGEQYF. The complete variable domain, with remaining parts taken from reference TRBV11-2 and TRBJ2-7, reads EAGVAQSPRYKIIEKRQSVAFWCNPISGHATLYWYQQILGQGPKLLIQFQNNGVVDDSQLPKDRFSAERLKGVDSTLKIQPAKLEDSAVYLCASSLAQVLGEQYFGPGTRLTVT.

This sequence joins TRBV27 and TRBJ1-2; perhaps TRBD1 as D (5 bases). The CDR3 length is 15 residues. V gave up 4 bases and J gave up 2 bases, with 14 bases separating them. Germline loops: CDR1 MNHEY, CDR2 SMNVEV (reference sequence). DNA of the CDR3: TGTGCCAGCAGTTGGACCACAGGAACCAACTATGGCTACACCTTC. The encoded protein is CASSWTTGTNYGYTF.

The J gene is TRBJ1-6, the V gene TRBV30, with D unclear. CDR1 is GTSNPN and CDR2 is SVGIG in the germline V gene (reference sequence). This CDR3 has 13 residues. Trimming left V 2 bases short and J 5 bases short, with 7 bases between. The CDR3 DNA reads TGTGCCTGGAGTCCCGGAGATAATTCACCCCTCCACTTT. Amino acids: CAWSPGDNSPLHF.

This clone was detected a few times. In nucleotides, the CDR3 is TGTGCCAGCTCATCACAAGGACAGGGGAACACTGAAGCTTTCTTT. It encodes CASSSQGQGNTEAFF. The chain is built from TRBV18 and TRBJ1-1; 8 bases map to TRBD1. Germline V gives CDR1 KGHSH, CDR2 LQKENI. The CDR3 extends over 15 amino acids. V dropped 5 bases and J dropped 1; count of bases not matched to a gene: 6.

The chain is built from TRBV7-3 and TRBJ1-1, with 7 bases identical to TRBD1. CDR3 length: 16 amino acids. The germline V gene encodes CDR1 SGHTA and CDR2 FQGTGA. V lost 1 base, J lost 5 bases, and 10 bases stayed unmatched. In DNA form, the CDR3 reads TGTGCCAGCAGCTTAAAGAAGGGGGCAGGGAGAACTGAAGCTTTCTTT. Translation gives CASSLKKGAGRTEAFF.

The rearrangement links TRBV30 to TRBJ1-1; 8 bases match TRBD1. Germline CDR1 and CDR2: GTSNPN and SVGIG (reference sequence). V lost 5 bases, J lost 0 bases, and 5 bases stayed unmatched. This CDR3 spans 14 amino acids. The CDR3: CAWANRGMNTEAFF. CDR3 sequence (DNA): TGTGCCTGGGCCAACAGGGGGATGAACACTGAAGCTTTCTTT.

CDR3: CASRTTGTTGELFF. CDR3 nucleotides: TGTGCCAGCAGGACAACAGGTACCACCGGGGAGCTGTTTTTT. The rearrangement links TRBV6-5 to TRBJ2-2, with D tentatively TRBD1 (5 bases). The CDR3 totals 14 residues. The ends were cut back, 6 bases at V and 4 bases at J, with 12 bases in the middle. Looked up from germline, CDR1 is MNHEY and CDR2 is SVGAGI.

On this clone itself: Relative to the germline gene, one junction end is altered; a read error may explain this. V usage is TRBV7-2 and J usage is TRBJ2-1; TRBD2 matches 13 bases. Per the germline V gene, CDR1 is SGHTA and CDR2 is FQGNSA. The CDR3 runs to 12 residues. CDR3 protein: CASSSTSGGRVF. The CDR3 DNA is TGTGCCAGCAGCTCGACTAGCGGGGGGCGGGTCTTC.

The chain combines TRBV7-9 with TRBJ1-3, with D hard to call. This CDR3 is 14 amino acids long. V lost 8 bases to trimming and J lost 4 bases, with 15 bases between them. Germline-derived CDR1 and CDR2 are SEHNR and FQNEAQ (reference sequence). CDR3 sequence (DNA): TGTGCCAGCCCGCCGGCGGGCGCAGGAAACACCATATATTTT. This sequence encodes CASPPAGAGNTIYF. Supplemented by reference TRBV7-9 and TRBJ1-3, the full variable domain reads DTGVSQNPRHKITKRGQNVTFRCDPISEHNRLYWYRQTLGQGPEFLTYFQNEAQLEKSRLLSDRFSAERPKGSFSTLEIQRTEQGDSAMYLCASPPAGAGNTIYFGEGSWLTVV.

The rearrangement uses TRBV20-1 and TRBJ2-3, with 10 bases matching TRBD1. The ends lost 3 bases at V and 4 bases at J; junction bases unmatched: 4. Germline V gene data show CDR1 as DFQATT and CDR2 as SNEGSKA (reference sequence). CDR3 length: 14 residues. CDR3 protein: CSASRDRGADTQYF. The CDR3 DNA is TGCAGTGCTAGTAGGGACAGGGGCGCAGATACGCAGTATTTT.

The V and J genes are TRBV5-1 and TRBJ1-3; D perhaps matches TRBD1 (6 bases). This CDR3 has 15 amino acids. In germline, CDR1 is SGHRS, CDR2 YFSETQ. The germline V and J ends were trimmed by 0 bases and 4 bases, with 11 bases remaining between them. Here the CDR3 reads CASSLGRDTGNTIYF. In DNA form, the CDR3 reads TGCGCCAGCAGCTTGGGCCGGGACACGGGAAACACCATATATTTT. Complete variable domain (other parts from reference TRBV5-1 and TRBJ1-3): KAGVTQTPRYLIKTRGQQVTLSCSPISGHRSVSWYQQTPGQGLQFLFEYFSETQRNKGNFPGRFSGRQFSNSRSEMNVSTLELGDSALYLCASSLGRDTGNTIYFGEGSWLTVV.

This clone has a handful of counts. The V call is TRBV11-2, the J call TRBJ2-7; 7 bases are a match to TRBD1. With V trimmed by 4 bases and J by 0 bases, 6 bases remained unmatched. There are 15 residues in the CDR3. Germline V lookup: CDR1 SGHAT, CDR2 FQNNGV. The DNA for the CDR3 is TGTGCCAGCAGCTCTCCCAGACAGGGCTCCTACGAGCAGTACTTC. It yields the protein CASSSPRQGSYEQYF.

The V call is TRBV27, the J call TRBJ2-7; perhaps TRBD1 as D (5 bases). The CDR3 is made up of 14 amino acids. CDR1 is MNHEY and CDR2 is SMNVEV in the germline V gene (reference sequence). V was cut by 6 bases and J by 4 bases, with 16 bases left in between. DNA for the CDR3: TGTGCCAGCAGAAATACCCAGGGCGAGTACGAGCAGTACTTC. Translating gives CASRNTQGEYEQYF.

The chain joins TRBV6-5 to TRBJ1-1, with D possibly matching TRBD1 (5 bases). The CDR3 consists of 14 residues. Trimming cost V 6 bases and J 3 bases, with 14 bases left between them. Germline CDR1 reads MNHEY; CDR2 reads SVGAGI. CDR3: CASSFRGGDTEAFF. CDR3 DNA sequence: TGTGCCAGCAGCTTCCGGGGGGGGGACACTGAAGCTTTCTTT.

This chain joins TRBV6-6 and TRBJ1-1; possibly TRBD1 for D (5 bases). Trimming pared 8 bases from V and 4 bases from J, leaving 14 bases between. The CDR3 is 13 amino acids. CDR1 is MNHNY, CDR2 SVGAGI, per germline (reference sequence). The CDR3 loop reads CASLSGMGTEAFF. The DNA of the CDR3 is TGTGCCAGCCTTTCAGGGATGGGCACTGAAGCTTTCTTT.

The chain has TRBV6-6 and TRBJ1-1; D may be TRBD1 (5 bases). The germline V gene encodes CDR1 MNHNY and CDR2 SVGAGI (reference sequence). This CDR3 is 14 amino acids long. The ends were cut back, 5 bases at V and 0 bases at J, with 10 bases in the middle. The CDR3 region has the DNA TGTGCCAGCAGTAGGCAGGGAATGAACACTGAAGCTTTCTTT. Translation gives CASSRQGMNTEAFF.

The chain combines TRBV27 with TRBJ2-1; possible D gene TRBD2, 6 bases. The CDR3 runs 12 residues. Germline values: CDR1 MNHEY, CDR2 SMNVEV (reference sequence). Trimming cost V 6 bases and J 8 bases, with 11 bases left between them. The CDR3 nucleotides are TGTGCCAGCAGCCACTTAGCGGATGAGCAGTTCTTC. Protein product: CASSHLADEQFF.